These 4 T cell receptor beta chains came from one sample sequenced in a study of blood T cell repertoires in COVID-19 (dated by TCRdb to the early 2020s). Library preparation employed the immunoSEQ multiplex PCR assay. TCRdb carries this immuneACCESS record with in-frame sequences only. Its versions omit some clonotypes, under half of them owing to an unresolved V gene in the studies checked, with the rest unexplained. This sample holds about 250,000 clones; under 85% were observed only once. About 1% of the sample goes to the ten largest clones. The specimen was peripheral blood. Source of these receptors: a human donor with COVID-19, enrolled during active disease. The donor label of this sample is uncertain.

This clone occurred once. The chain uses TRBV9 and TRBJ2-1; 7 nucleotides line up with TRBD1. V was pared by 4 bases and J by 3 bases, with 4 bases of the junction left unmatched. CDR3 length: 14 amino acids. In germline, CDR1 is SGDLS, CDR2 YYNGEE. CDR3 residues: CASSLGGGYNEQFF. The CDR3 nucleotides read TGTGCCAGCAGCCTAGGGGGCGGCTACAATGAGCAGTTCTTC.

The chain employs TRBV21-1 and TRBJ2-7; the table calls TRBD1, which could not be checked here. TRBV21-1 is a listed pseudogene. The CDR3 contains 14 residues. The CDR3 DNA follows: TGTGCCAGCAGGGGGCAGCCCCTGGGATACGAGCAGTACTTC. Translating it yields CASRGQPLGYEQYF.

J is TRBJ1-5 and V is TRBV11-2; TRBD1 matches 8 bases. This CDR3 has 15 amino acids. After removal of 5 bases from V and 4 bases from J, the junction contained 7 bases not matched to a gene. Germline lookup yields CDR1 SGHAT and CDR2 FQNNGV. The CDR3 protein is CASSLDRGGNQPQHF. The CDR3 bases are TGTGCCAGCAGCCTCGACAGGGGAGGAAATCAGCCCCAGCATTTT.

The gene calls are TRBV9 and TRBJ2-1; D gene uncertain. Per germline, CDR1 SGDLS and CDR2 YYNGEE. This CDR3 is built from 12 residues. Trimming stripped 3 bases from V and 7 bases from J, with 8 bases between. CDR3 loop: CASSAQVNEQFF. CDR3 nucleotide sequence: TGTGCCAGCAGCGCCCAGGTGAATGAGCAGTTCTTC.